The 29 T cell receptor beta chains below come from one sample, sequenced in a study of early T cells in non-severe SARS-CoV-2 infection. MiXCR, applied by TCRdb to the 5' RACE reads, yields one record per CDR3 protein. Altogether some 70,000 distinct CDR3 sequences are present, about 9% being singletons, with the ten largest covering about 6.1%. Sequencing was performed on whole blood. The receptors stem from an adult who was a healthcare worker with PCR-confirmed SARS-CoV-2 infection or an uninfected control (not recorded which).

A few counts support this clonotype. The chain combines TRBV4-1 with TRBJ2-1; D not certain. This CDR3 spans 13 amino acids. The germline V gene encodes CDR1 MGHRA and CDR2 YSYEKL. Trimming left V 1 base short and J 9 bases short, with 10 bases between. This CDR3 reads CASSQVPTGEQFF. CDR3 bases: TGCGCCAGCAGCCAAGTACCGACTGGTGAGCAGTTCTTC.

This clonotype was observed many times. The chain's CDR3 is CASRPGSGASYNEQFF. CDR3 bases: TGTGCCAGCAGACCAGGGTCCGGGGCATCCTACAATGAGCAGTTCTTC. The chain joins TRBV3-1 to TRBJ2-1; D tentatively reads TRBD1 or TRBD2 (5 bases each). The CDR3 contains 16 residues. CDR1 is LGHDT, CDR2 YNNKEL, per germline (reference sequence). With 6 bases removed from V and 1 base from J, the gap between germline ends came to 16 bases.

This clonotype appeared many times. V and J are TRBV10-3 and TRBJ1-1; D is perhaps TRBD1 (5 bases). Per the germline V gene, CDR1 is ENHRY and CDR2 is SYGVKD. There are 14 residues in the CDR3. V was shortened by 3 bases and J by 4 bases, with 12 bases between the two germline ends. CDR3 coding DNA: TGTGCCATCAGTGACCGGGGGAGTAGCACTGAAGCTTTCTTT. This encodes CAISDRGSSTEAFF.

As to this clonotype: This may be a read error: a much more frequent sequence differs by one nucleotide. The chain uses TRBV7-2 and TRBJ2-7, with 7 bases matching TRBD1. Germline V gene sequence: CDR1 SGHTA, CDR2 FQGNSA. This CDR3 is built from 15 residues. For the CDR3, the DNA is TGTGCCAGCAGCTTAGTATGGGACAGCTCCTGCGAGCAGTACTTC. This sequence encodes CASSLVWDSSCEQYF.

The sample holds many counts of this clonotype. The chain joins TRBV2 to TRBJ1-1; no clear D. The germline gives CDR1 SNHLY, CDR2 FYNNEI. The germline V and J ends were trimmed by 4 bases and 2 bases, with 8 bases remaining between them. This CDR3 has 13 residues. The CDR3 is CASSGSQNTEAFF. CDR3 DNA sequence: TGTGCCAGCAGTGGGAGCCAAAACACTGAAGCTTTCTTT.

The chain uses TRBV4-3 and TRBJ2-7; 8 nucleotides agree with TRBD2. This CDR3 comprises 16 residues. Germline trimming cut 0 bases from V and 0 bases from J; bases unmatched to any gene: 4. CDR1 is LGHNA, CDR2 YSLEER, per germline. CDR3 nucleotide sequence: TGCGCCAGCAGCCAAGAAACAGGGACTAGCTCCTACGAGCAGTACTTC. This gives the protein CASSQETGTSSYEQYF.

This clonotype has a count of ten or more. The V gene is TRBV30, the J gene TRBJ2-5; 14 nucleotides match TRBD2. CDR1 and CDR2 (germline): GTSNPN, SVGIG (reference sequence). This CDR3 is built from 16 residues. V was clipped by 1 base and J by 5 bases; unmatched bases: 6. CDR3 protein: CAWSAGTSGRGETQYF. CDR3 nucleotides: TGTGCCTGGAGTGCCGGGACTAGCGGGAGAGGCGAGACCCAGTACTTC.

This clonotype was found many times. The CDR3 sequence is CASSFSDRGYGYTF. DNA for the CDR3: TGCGCCAGCAGTTTCTCCGACAGGGGTTATGGCTACACCTTC. This chain joins TRBV10-2 and TRBJ1-2, with 8 bases aligning to TRBD1. J was trimmed by 5 bases and V by 5 bases; bases with no gene match: 7. The CDR3 totals 14 residues. Germline V gene lookup returns CDR1 WSHSY and CDR2 SAAADI.

This clonotype was seen a handful of times. The chain recombines TRBV29-1 with TRBJ1-1, with D tentatively TRBD1 (5 bases). Trimming removed 2 bases at V and 1 base at J, with 8 bases between. CDR3 size: 13 residues. In germline, CDR1 is SQVTM, CDR2 ANQGSEA. CDR3 nucleotides: TGCAGCGTTGAAAGGGACGAGAACACTGAAGCTTTCTTT. Amino acid sequence: CSVERDENTEAFF.

This clonotype occurred once. V gene TRBV7-9 combines with J gene TRBJ2-1; 13 bases are a match to TRBD2. The CDR3 runs 14 residues. V lost 9 bases, J lost 9 bases, and 8 bases stayed unmatched. The V gene's germline CDR1 is SEHNR and CDR2 FQNEAQ (reference sequence). The CDR3 DNA reads as TGTGCCAGTATAGGACTAGCGGGGGCCACTGAGCAGTTCTTC. Translation: CASIGLAGATEQFF.

This clonotype occurred many times. The V call is TRBV7-9, the J call TRBJ2-1; D possibly corresponds to TRBD2 (5 bases). Looked up from germline, CDR1 is SEHNR and CDR2 is FQNEAQ (reference sequence). V was shortened by 2 bases and J by 4 bases, with 9 bases between the two germline ends. CDR3 length: 14 residues. CDR3 DNA: TGTGCCAGCAGCTTAAGAGGGCGGTACAATGAGCAGTTCTTC. Translating it yields CASSLRGRYNEQFF.

This clonotype was observed many times. This chain joins TRBV2 and TRBJ1-1, with D perhaps matching TRBD1 (5 bases). V was trimmed by 6 bases and J by 1 base, leaving 24 bases between them. Germline CDR1 reads SNHLY; CDR2 reads FYNNEI. This CDR3 comprises 18 residues. As DNA, the CDR3 is TGTGCCAGCAGCCCACGCCGAGGCACTGGGGGTAGGAACACTGAAGCTTTCTTT. This sequence encodes CASSPRRGTGGRNTEAFF.

The V gene is TRBV5-1, the J gene TRBJ2-5; the D gene is possibly TRBD2 (6 bases). Trimming pared 0 bases from V and 2 bases from J, leaving 11 bases between. The CDR3 has 15 residues. Germline V gene sequence: CDR1 SGHRS, CDR2 YFSETQ. This CDR3 reads CASSLDGGKQETQYF. CDR3 nucleotide sequence: TGCGCCAGCAGCTTGGATGGGGGGAAACAAGAGACCCAGTACTTC. Full variable domain (missing parts from reference TRBV5-1 and TRBJ2-5): KAGVTQTPRYLIKTRGQQVTLSCSPISGHRSVSWYQQTPGQGLQFLFEYFSETQRNKGNFPGRFSGRQFSNSRSEMNVSTLELGDSALYLCASSLDGGKQETQYFGPGTRLLVL.

The chain employs TRBV11-2 and TRBJ2-7; 7 bases agree with TRBD1. This CDR3 spans 14 amino acids. V lost 5 bases and J lost 4; bases outside the gene matches: 8. The germline gives CDR1 SGHAT, CDR2 FQNNGV. CDR3 region: CASSITGAHYEQYF. The CDR3 DNA sequence: TGTGCCAGCAGCATCACAGGGGCGCATTACGAGCAGTACTTC.

This clonotype has just a few counts. The rearrangement uses TRBV6-1 and TRBJ2-2; no definite D call. The germline V and J ends were trimmed by 2 bases and 4 bases, with 14 bases remaining between them. The CDR3 consists of 16 residues. CDR1 MNHNS and CDR2 SASEGT come from the germline V gene. CDR3 loop: CASSESYGFGTGELFF. For the CDR3, the DNA is TGTGCCAGCAGTGAATCGTATGGGTTCGGCACCGGGGAGCTGTTTTTT.

This rearrangement joins TRBV7-2 to TRBJ2-7; D gene unclear. Trimming removed 0 bases at V and 0 bases at J, with 9 bases between. Germline V gene data show CDR1 as SGHTA and CDR2 as FQGNSA. This CDR3 has 15 residues. The CDR3 spells CASSLAGRSSYEQYF. Written as DNA, the CDR3 is TGTGCCAGCAGCTTAGCAGGGCGATCCTCCTACGAGCAGTACTTC.

This clonotype was picked up many times. The chain uses TRBV10-3 and TRBJ2-1; TRBD2 might be the D (6 bases). CDR3 length equals 16 residues. Germline-derived CDR1 and CDR2 are ENHRY and SYGVKD. Trimming took off 1 base at V and 4 bases at J, with 14 bases between the two ends. The CDR3 DNA follows: TGTGCCATCAGTGAGTTTGCGGGCGGGACTTACAATGAGCAGTTCTTC. As protein: CAISEFAGGTYNEQFF.

The chain is built from TRBV3-1 and TRBJ1-2; no firm D call. Germline V gene data show CDR1 as LGHDT and CDR2 as YNNKEL (reference sequence). The CDR3 is 15 amino acids. The germline V and J ends were trimmed by 2 bases and 4 bases, with 14 bases remaining between them. This CDR3 is CASSQRVVSPYGYTF. CDR3 bases: TGTGCCAGCAGCCAAAGGGTAGTGAGTCCCTATGGCTACACCTTC.

This chain joins TRBV20-1 and TRBJ2-5; no clear D gene. The CDR3 contains 12 residues. V was cut by 0 bases and J by 3 bases, with 5 bases left in between. Germline V gene lookup returns CDR1 DFQATT and CDR2 SNEGSKA (reference sequence). CDR3 protein: CSARDLEETQYF. DNA for the CDR3: TGCAGTGCTAGAGATCTCGAAGAGACCCAGTACTTC.

The rearrangement links TRBV29-1 to TRBJ2-3; the match to TRBD2 covers 12 bases. The J segment lost 6 bases and the V segment lost 4 bases, leaving 2 bases of the junction unmatched. This CDR3 contains 13 residues. The germline CDR1 and CDR2 sequences are SQVTM and ANQGSEA. The DNA of the CDR3 is TGCAGCGTTGGACTAGCGGGAGACGATACGCAGTATTTT. It codes for CSVGLAGDDTQYF.

The chain uses TRBV5-1 and TRBJ2-3, with 9 bases lining up with TRBD1. The CDR3 has 17 residues. CDR1 and CDR2 (germline): SGHRS, YFSETQ. The V gene end was trimmed by 3 bases and the J gene end by 4 bases; junction bases not matched to a gene: 12. The CDR3 region is CASSWGLGTGQADTQYF. The CDR3 coding sequence is TGCGCCAGCAGCTGGGGTTTAGGGACAGGGCAGGCAGATACGCAGTATTTT.

The chain links TRBV5-1 to TRBJ1-1; weak D call: TRBD1 (5 bases). V was cut by 0 bases and J by 2 bases, with 8 bases left in between. The CDR3 has 14 residues. Germline assignment: CDR1 SGHRS and CDR2 YFSETQ. CDR3: CASSLGQINTEAFF. CDR3 nucleotides: TGCGCCAGCAGCTTGGGACAGATCAACACTGAAGCTTTCTTT.

The gene calls are TRBV5-8 and TRBJ1-6; 10 positions agree with TRBD1. V gave up 4 bases and J gave up 8 bases; unmatched junction bases: 6. Germline-derived CDR1 and CDR2 are SGHTS and YDEGEE. This CDR3 region has 15 residues. DNA of the CDR3: TGTGCCAGCAGCCTCGGGACAGGGGAATATTCACCCCTCCACTTT. Its translation is CASSLGTGEYSPLHF.

V and J are TRBV18 and TRBJ2-3; 8 nucleotides agree with TRBD2. Looked up from germline, CDR1 is KGHSH and CDR2 is LQKENI. The V gene end was trimmed by 7 bases and the J gene end by 0 bases; junction bases not matched to a gene: 12. This CDR3 has 17 residues. The CDR3 coding sequence is TGTGCCAGCTTCCTCTGGCCGCGGGGGGCTAGCACAGATACGCAGTATTTT. It specifies CASFLWPRGASTDTQYF.

This clonotype was seen only a few times. The V gene is TRBV28, the J gene TRBJ2-7; a weak D match, TRBD1 (6 bases). The CDR3 extends over 14 amino acids. Germline values: CDR1 MDHEN, CDR2 SYDVKM. Trimming pared 7 bases from V and 4 bases from J, leaving 17 bases between. For the CDR3, the DNA is TGTGCCAGCAAGCCGTCGGGACACCTGTACGAGCAGTACTTC. This sequence encodes CASKPSGHLYEQYF.

This clonotype was seen at least ten times. The chain joins TRBV6-1 to TRBJ2-1; D tentatively fits TRBD1 or TRBD2 (5 bases each). V was clipped by 0 bases and J by 4 bases, with 16 bases between them. Germline V gene lookup returns CDR1 MNHNS and CDR2 SASEGT. The CDR3 covers 17 residues. The CDR3 nucleotides read TGTGCCAGCAGTGAAGCTGCGGCAGGGACGGGTTACAATGAGCAGTTCTTC. It translates to CASSEAAAGTGYNEQFF.

This rearrangement joins TRBV20-1 to TRBJ2-3; D could derive from TRBD1 or TRBD2 (5 bases each). V lost 3 bases to trimming and J lost 6 bases, with 16 bases between them. This CDR3 contains 14 residues. The germline gives CDR1 DFQATT, CDR2 SNEGSKA (reference sequence). Here the CDR3 reads CSASEGIGDDTQYF. Written as DNA, the CDR3 is TGCAGTGCTAGTGAGGGGATTGGGGACGATACGCAGTATTTT.

This clonotype appeared once. This may arise from a read error, as a much more abundant clone is one base away. This chain connects TRBV4-3 to TRBJ2-3; TRBD1 matches at 8 bases. Germline V gives CDR1 LGHNA, CDR2 YSLEER. The length of the CDR3 is 14 residues. The CDR3 nucleotides are TGCGCCAGCAGCCAAGATGACAGGGGCAGGACGCCGTATTTT. Protein sequence: CASSQDDRGRTPYF.

The rearrangement uses TRBV6-2 or TRBV6-3 and TRBJ2-4, with 7 positions matching TRBD1. This CDR3 has 16 amino acids. With V trimmed by 5 bases and J by 0 bases, 7 bases remained unmatched. CDR1 and CDR2 from the germline V gene are MNHEY and SVGEGT. The CDR3 DNA follows: TGTGCCAGCAGTAAGGACAGGATACTAGCCAAAAACATTCAGTACTTC. It specifies CASSKDRILAKNIQYF.